This passage covers 6 T cell receptor beta chains from one sample sequenced in a study of T cell repertoires in cytomegalovirus infection. TCRdb analysed the reads with MiXCR anew, one entry per CDR3 protein. The table has 150,000 to 200,000 distinct CDR3 sequences, about 15% seen once; the top ten hold approximately 19%. The material sequenced was CD8+ T cells from PBMCs. Receptors originate from a human donor in good health (CMV status not recorded). Some clones in this sample may be carry-over from other donors' samples.

This clonotype came up a few times. The chain carries TRBV7-2 and TRBJ1-1; a possible D gene is TRBD1 (5 bases). The germline V gene encodes CDR1 SGHTA and CDR2 FQGNSA. V was clipped by 10 bases and J by 4 bases, with 10 bases between them. This CDR3 is 11 amino acids long. The CDR3 reads CATFGGTEAFF. The DNA for the CDR3 is TGTGCCACATTTGGGGGCACTGAAGCTTTCTTT. The full variable domain, completed using reference TRBV7-2 and TRBJ1-1, is GAGVSQSPSNKVTEKGKDVELRCDPISGHTALYWYRQSLGQGLEFLIYFQGNSAPDKSGLPSDRFSAERTGGSVSTLTIQRTQQEDSAVYLCATFGGTEAFFGQGTRLTVV.

This clonotype appeared a few times. This sequence joins TRBV28 and TRBJ1-1; the D gene is possibly TRBD1 (6 bases). Between the trimmed V and J ends, which lost 5 bases and 0 bases, there was a span of 13 bases. The CDR3 loop spans 15 amino acids. Germline V gene lookup returns CDR1 MDHEN and CDR2 SYDVKM. The CDR3 loop is CASSHPTGMNTEAFF. CDR3 nucleotide sequence: TGTGCCAGCAGTCACCCGACAGGCATGAACACTGAAGCTTTCTTT.

In its sample, this clonotype was seen many times. The V and J genes are TRBV28 and TRBJ2-1; 8 bases align to TRBD2. CDR1 is MDHEN and CDR2 is SYDVKM in the germline V gene. CDR3 length: 15 residues. After removal of 2 bases from V and 6 bases from J, the junction contained 6 bases not matched to a gene. The CDR3 DNA sequence: TGTGCCAGCAGTTTAAGCGGGAGTAGGTCCAATGAGCAGTTCTTC. Amino acids: CASSLSGSRSNEQFF. Full variable domain (remainder filled in from reference TRBV28 and TRBJ2-1): DVKVTQSSRYLVKRTGEKVFLECVQDMDHENMFWYRQDPGLGLRLIYFSYDVKMKEKGDIPEGYSVSREKKERFSLILESASTNQTSMYLCASSLSGSRSNEQFFGPGTRLTVL.

The V call is TRBV7-8, the J call TRBJ2-7; the match to TRBD2 covers 9 bases. There are 14 residues in the CDR3. Trimming at V came to 5 bases and at J to 0 bases, leaving 2 bases not matched to a gene. Germline V gene sequence: CDR1 SGHVS, CDR2 FQNEAQ. The CDR3 sequence: CASSSGGSSYEQYF. In DNA, the CDR3 is TGTGCCAGCAGCAGCGGGGGGAGCTCCTACGAGCAGTACTTC.

This clonotype has a handful of counts. This chain connects TRBV19 to TRBJ2-1; 7 bases match TRBD2. CDR3 length equals 15 residues. The J segment lost 1 base and the V segment lost 1 base, leaving 1 base of the junction unmatched. Germline CDR1 is LNHDA and CDR2 is SQIVND (reference sequence). The CDR3 DNA is TGTGCCAGTAGTATAGGAGCGGGATCCTACAATGAGCAGTTCTTC. Translated: CASSIGAGSYNEQFF.

V gene TRBV7-3 combines with J gene TRBJ2-5; D not certain. Per the germline V gene, CDR1 is SGHTA and CDR2 is FQGTGA. Trimming left V 2 bases short and J 2 bases short, with 15 bases between. The CDR3 totals 16 residues. CDR3 residues: CASSLLSSGEQETQYF. Here the CDR3 DNA reads TGTGCCAGCAGCTTACTCTCCTCTGGGGAACAAGAGACCCAGTACTTC.